This T cell receptor beta chain was sequenced for a study of neurological immune-mediated disorders. Overall study context: The approximately 34 multiple sclerosis patients comprised approximately 31 relapsing-remitting and 3 secondary progressive cases. Study outcomes and limitations: With the multiple sclerosis repertoire cluster, neither clinical nor MRI features showed any association.

This clonotype has only a few counts. Its cognate antigen is unknown. Trimming removed 3 bases from V and 1 base from J; junction bases left unmatched: 10. In germline, CDR1 is LNHDA, CDR2 SQIVND (reference sequence). The CDR3 loop spans 17 amino acids. The authors made cDNA by 5'RACE with 10-nucleotide random UMIs. From 15-18 subjects, over 180 million TCR-beta sequences were obtained in each sequencing run. TCRdb reanalysed the 5' RACE reads using MiXCR and keeps one entry per CDR3 protein. This sample has 65,000 to 85,000 distinct CDR3 sequences, with 2.5% to 4% found just once. Source material: PBMCs. The chain combines TRBV19 with TRBJ2-5, with 8 bases lining up with TRBD2. The receptor's source is a woman between 45 and 65 years old with multiple sclerosis. CDR3 sequence (DNA): TGTGCCAGTAGTATCCGTTCCGGGACTAGGGTCCAAGAGACCCAGTACTTC. Residues: CASSIRSGTRVQETQYF.